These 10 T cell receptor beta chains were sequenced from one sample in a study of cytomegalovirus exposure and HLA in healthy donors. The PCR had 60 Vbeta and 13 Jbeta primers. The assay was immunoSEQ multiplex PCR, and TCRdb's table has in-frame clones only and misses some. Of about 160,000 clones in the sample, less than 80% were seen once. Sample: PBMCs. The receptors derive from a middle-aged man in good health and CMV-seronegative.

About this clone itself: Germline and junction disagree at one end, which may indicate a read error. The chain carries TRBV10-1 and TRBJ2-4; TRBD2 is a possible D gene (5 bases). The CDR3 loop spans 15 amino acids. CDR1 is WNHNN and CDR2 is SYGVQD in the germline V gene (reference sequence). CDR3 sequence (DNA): TGCGCCATACCGACCGGGATGGTAGACAAAAACAGTCAGTACTTC. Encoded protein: CAIPTGMVDKNSQYF.

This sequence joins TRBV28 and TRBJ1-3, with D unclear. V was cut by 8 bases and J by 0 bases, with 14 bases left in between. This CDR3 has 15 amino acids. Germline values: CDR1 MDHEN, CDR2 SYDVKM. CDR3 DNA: TGTGCCAGCGCCGAACAGTGGATCTCTGGAAACACCATATATTTT. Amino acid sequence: CASAEQWISGNTIYF.

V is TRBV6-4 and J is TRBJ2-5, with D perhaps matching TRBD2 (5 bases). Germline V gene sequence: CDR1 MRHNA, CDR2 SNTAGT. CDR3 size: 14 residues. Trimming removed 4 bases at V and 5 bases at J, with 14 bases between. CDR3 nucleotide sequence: TGTGCCAGCAGTGCTGAGGGCCCCAAGGAGACCCAGTACTTC. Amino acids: CASSAEGPKETQYF.

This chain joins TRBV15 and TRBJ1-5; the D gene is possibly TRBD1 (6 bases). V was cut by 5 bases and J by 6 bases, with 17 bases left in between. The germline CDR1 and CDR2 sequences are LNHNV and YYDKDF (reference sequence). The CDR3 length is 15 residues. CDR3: CATSALGGVGQPQHF. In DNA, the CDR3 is TGTGCCACCAGCGCCCTAGGGGGGGTAGGTCAGCCCCAGCATTTT.

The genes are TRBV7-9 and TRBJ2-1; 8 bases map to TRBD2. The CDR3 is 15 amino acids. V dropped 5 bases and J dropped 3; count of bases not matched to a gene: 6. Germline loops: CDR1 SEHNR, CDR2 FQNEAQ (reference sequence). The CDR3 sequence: CASSETSVFYNEQFF. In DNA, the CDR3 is TGTGCCAGCAGCGAGACTAGCGTTTTCTACAATGAGCAGTTCTTC.

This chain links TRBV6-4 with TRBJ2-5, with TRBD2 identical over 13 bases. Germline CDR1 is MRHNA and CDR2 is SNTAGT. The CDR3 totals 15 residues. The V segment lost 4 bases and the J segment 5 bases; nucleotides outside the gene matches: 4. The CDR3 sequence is CASSGTSGSMETQYF. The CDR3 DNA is TGTGCCAGCAGTGGGACTAGCGGGAGTATGGAGACCCAGTACTTC.

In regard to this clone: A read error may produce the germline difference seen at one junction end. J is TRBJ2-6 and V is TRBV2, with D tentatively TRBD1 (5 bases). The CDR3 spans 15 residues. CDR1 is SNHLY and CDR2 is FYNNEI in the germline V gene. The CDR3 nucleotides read TGTGCCAGCAGGGGCTGGCGTTCTGGGGCCAACGGCCTGACTTTC. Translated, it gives CASRGWRSGANGLTF.

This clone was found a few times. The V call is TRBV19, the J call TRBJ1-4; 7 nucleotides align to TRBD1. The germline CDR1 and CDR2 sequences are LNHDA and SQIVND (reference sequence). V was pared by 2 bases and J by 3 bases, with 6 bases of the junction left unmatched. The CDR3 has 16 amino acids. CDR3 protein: CASSIRQGTANEKLFF. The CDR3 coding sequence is TGTGCCAGTAGTATACGACAGGGAACCGCTAATGAAAAACTGTTTTTT.

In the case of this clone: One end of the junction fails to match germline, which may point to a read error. The CDR3 loop is CASSLELRLSGANGLTF. The CDR3 DNA reads as TGTGCCAGCAGCTTAGAGTTGCGGCTCTCTGGGGCCAACGGCCTGACTTTC. This sequence joins TRBV7-9 and TRBJ2-6; possible D gene TRBD1, 5 bases. Germline CDR1 and CDR2: SEHNR and FQNEAQ (reference sequence). The CDR3 runs 17 residues.

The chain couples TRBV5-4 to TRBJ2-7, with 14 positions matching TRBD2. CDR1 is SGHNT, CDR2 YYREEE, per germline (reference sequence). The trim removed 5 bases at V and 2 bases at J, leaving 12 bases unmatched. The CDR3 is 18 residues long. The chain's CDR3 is CASSPGLAGGSGTYEQYF. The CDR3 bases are TGTGCCAGCAGTCCCGGACTAGCGGGAGGATCCGGGACCTACGAGCAGTACTTC.